Included here is one TCR beta chain sequence, with context. Germline V gene lookup returns CDR1 SGHTA and CDR2 FQGNSA. The length of the CDR3 is 13 residues. Trimming stripped 6 bases from V and 12 bases from J, with 15 bases between. The data belong to a study of blood T cell repertoires in COVID-19. Sequencing used immunoSEQ multiplex PCR; TCRdb keeps in-frame clones, though not all of them. The data hold 85,000 to 130,000 clones, with about 89% observed a single time. The origin of this receptor is a human donor in a cohort sampled during active COVID-19. Sequencing input: peripheral blood. The chain recombines TRBV7-2 with TRBJ1-6; tentative D call: TRBD1 (6 bases). The CDR3 loop reads CASRKTGNRPLHF. For the CDR3, the DNA is TGTGCCAGCAGGAAAACAGGGAATAGACCCCTCCACTTT.